The next 20 T cell receptor beta chains were all read from a single sample in a study of human T cells and chemical hapten exposure listed by TCRdb under 2021. The time point label, as the study defines it: patch test 1, 2 weeks after DPC sensitization. The sample's treatment or condition label, decoded: therapeutic diphenylcyclopropenone sensitization with weekly scalp DPC. Library creation used RACE. Sequencer: NextSeq 500. Clones were called with MiXCR by TCRdb after fastp trimmed the public reads at Q25, and only in-frame beta chains were retained. Every CDR3 protein is listed once, alongside the most common genes and DNA of its rows. This sample comprises 180,000 or so distinct CDR3 sequences, approximately 14% of them detected only once. The ten largest clones capture about 1.7% of the sample. Sequenced here: whole blood, sampled in connection with sensitization to the hapten diphenylcyclopropenone (DPC). These receptors were obtained from a woman in her 30s with alopecia areata. Some clones in this sample may be carry-over from other donors' samples.

The chain couples TRBV18 to TRBJ1-2, with D possibly TRBD1 on 6 matching bases. Trimming shortened V by 2 bases and J by 4 bases, and 17 bases separated the two germline ends. Germline assignment: CDR1 KGHSH and CDR2 LQKENI. This CDR3 region has 16 residues. The CDR3 DNA reads as TGTGCCAGCTCACCAACGAGTCAGGACAGTATCTATGGCTACACCTTC. Translation gives CASSPTSQDSIYGYTF.

The rearrangement links TRBV20-1 to TRBJ2-2; the D is unclear. This CDR3 comprises 11 residues. From germline, CDR1 is DFQATT and CDR2 SNEGSKA (reference sequence). The V end lost 6 bases, the J end lost 5 bases, and 7 bases lay between the germline ends. The CDR3 sequence is CSADRTGELFF. DNA of the CDR3: TGCAGTGCGGATCGGACCGGGGAGCTGTTTTTT.

This clonotype was seen a handful of times. The genes are TRBV23-1 and TRBJ2-4, with a tentative D call TRBD2 (5 bases). TRBV23-1 is treated as an ORF (open reading frame) with a function not yet certain. V was pared by 6 bases and J by 3 bases, with 12 bases between. The CDR3 totals 14 residues. Here the CDR3 reads CASRPDEGKNIQYF. CDR3 DNA sequence: TGCGCCAGCAGGCCGGATGAGGGCAAAAACATTCAGTACTTC.

In its sample, this clonotype was seen a few times. The chain has TRBV4-1 and TRBJ2-2; no clear D. This CDR3 contains 16 residues. Looked up from germline, CDR1 is MGHRA and CDR2 is YSYEKL. Trimming shortened V by 1 base and J by 1 base, and 10 bases separated the two germline ends. CDR3 in DNA: TGCGCCAGCAGCCAAGTGAACCTAGTGAACACCGGGGAGCTGTTTTTT. Translation: CASSQVNLVNTGELFF.

This clonotype was seen repeatedly, ten times or more. The chain combines TRBV19 with TRBJ1-2, with TRBD1 matching over 7 bases. The length of the CDR3 is 12 residues. Germline CDR1 LNHDA, CDR2 SQIVND (reference sequence). The junction had 7 bases not matched to a gene; V was cut back by 7 bases and J by 8 bases. This chain's CDR3 is CASTTGQKGYTF. The DNA for the CDR3 is TGTGCCAGTACCACGGGACAGAAGGGCTACACCTTC.

This clonotype was detected ten times or more. The chain recombines TRBV6-1 with TRBJ1-1; 7 bases fit TRBD1. The CDR3 has 15 amino acids. Germline loops: CDR1 MNHNS, CDR2 SASEGT. J lost 1 base, V lost 4 bases, and 6 bases had no gene match. CDR3 region: CASSVLGQKNTEAFF. The CDR3 coding sequence is TGTGCCAGCAGTGTATTGGGACAGAAGAACACTGAAGCTTTCTTT.

This chain joins TRBV7-2 and TRBJ2-7; tentative D call: TRBD1 (6 bases). Germline V gene sequence: CDR1 SGHTA, CDR2 FQGNSA. This CDR3 has 14 amino acids. Trimming pared 5 bases from V and 0 bases from J, leaving 11 bases between. CDR3: CASSTDRSSYEQYF. DNA for the CDR3: TGTGCCAGCAGCACTGACAGGAGCTCCTACGAGCAGTACTTC.

J is TRBJ2-5 and V is TRBV6-1, with D perhaps given as TRBD1 or TRBD2 (5 bases each). From germline, CDR1 is MNHNS and CDR2 SASEGT. V lost 4 bases to trimming and J lost 7 bases, with 19 bases between them. This CDR3 has 15 amino acids. In nucleotides, the CDR3 is TGTGCCAGCAGTGCGACACGGGACCGCCGGGGGACCCAGTACTTC. Its translation: CASSATRDRRGTQYF.

This clonotype was recorded a few times. This chain joins TRBV7-6 and TRBJ2-1; perhaps TRBD2 as D (6 bases). This CDR3 has 19 residues. Germline V gives CDR1 SGHVS, CDR2 FNYEAQ. V lost 5 bases and J lost 7, with 30 bases in between. DNA of the CDR3: TGTGCCAGCAGCCCCCTAATGAGGGTTAGCGGCCTTACGCGTAATGAGCAGTTCTTC. It translates to CASSPLMRVSGLTRNEQFF.

This clonotype was found a few times. V is TRBV27 and J is TRBJ1-6; no clear D. The germline gives CDR1 MNHEY, CDR2 SMNVEV (reference sequence). V lost 6 bases to trimming and J lost 0 bases, with 18 bases between them. This CDR3 is built from 18 residues. CDR3 sequence reads: CASRPPWGGGSYNSPLHF. CDR3 nucleotide sequence: TGTGCCAGCAGACCACCGTGGGGAGGTGGCTCCTATAATTCACCCCTCCACTTT.

This clonotype has a count of ten or more. DNA for the CDR3: TGTGCCAGCAGTTGGGGCTCGGGCACTGAAGCTTTCTTT. Amino acid sequence: CASSWGSGTEAFF. J is TRBJ1-1 and V is TRBV27, with D perhaps matching TRBD1 (5 bases). The CDR3 is 13 residues long. V was pared by 4 bases and J by 4 bases, with 10 bases between. CDR1 and CDR2 (germline): MNHEY, SMNVEV (reference sequence).

This clonotype has at least ten counts. The chain recombines TRBV10-3 with TRBJ2-3, with D possibly being TRBD2 (5 bases). The CDR3 spans 14 residues. Deletions cut 4 bases from V and 3 bases from J, with 11 bases between. From germline, CDR1 is ENHRY and CDR2 SYGVKD. CDR3 bases: TGTGCCATCAGTGCTGGGAGAAGAACAGATACGCAGTATTTT. It specifies CAISAGRRTDTQYF.

This clonotype has only a few counts. The chain joins TRBV20-1 to TRBJ1-5, with D uncertain. The ends were cut back, 3 bases at V and 4 bases at J, with 10 bases in the middle. The germline V gene encodes CDR1 DFQATT and CDR2 SNEGSKA (reference sequence). The CDR3 runs 13 residues. The CDR3: CSASPDGNQPQHF. The CDR3 coding sequence is TGCAGTGCTAGTCCGGACGGTAATCAGCCCCAGCATTTT.

The V call is TRBV2, the J call TRBJ1-2, with TRBD1 as a possible D gene (6 bases). V was cut by 2 bases and J by 2 bases, with 15 bases left in between. The CDR3 spans 16 residues. Per the germline V gene, CDR1 is SNHLY and CDR2 is FYNNEI. The chain's CDR3 is CASSEPRGGGNYGYTF. CDR3 nucleotides: TGTGCCAGCAGTGAACCCCGAGGAGGGGGGAACTATGGCTACACCTTC.

Only one count was recorded for this clonotype. The rearrangement joins TRBV11-2 to TRBJ2-3, with a tentative D call TRBD1 (5 bases). CDR1 is SGHAT, CDR2 FQNNGV, per germline. The ends were cut back, 3 bases at V and 4 bases at J, with 26 bases in the middle. The CDR3 is 19 amino acids. CDR3 DNA: TGTGCCAGCAGCTTGGGGAATTGGCTCCAGGGTAGAATATCAGATACGCAGTATTTT. Its translation: CASSLGNWLQGRISDTQYF.

This chain connects TRBV2 to TRBJ2-7; tentatively, D is TRBD1 (6 bases). Germline V gene sequence: CDR1 SNHLY, CDR2 FYNNEI. Between the trimmed V and J ends, which lost 6 bases and 1 base, there was a span of 16 bases. The CDR3 contains 15 residues. The CDR3 is CASRKQGTISYEQYF. CDR3 DNA: TGTGCCAGCAGAAAACAGGGTACAATTTCCTACGAGCAGTACTTC.

This clonotype was counted between two and nine times. The CDR3 sequence: CSARAPGLAGGDTDTQYF. CDR3 in DNA: TGCAGTGCTAGAGCCCCCGGACTAGCCGGGGGAGACACAGATACGCAGTATTTT. V is TRBV20-1 and J is TRBJ2-3; 8 bases map to TRBD2. Trimming at V came to 1 base and at J to 2 bases, leaving 14 bases not matched to a gene. This CDR3 is 18 amino acids long. Germline-derived CDR1 and CDR2 are DFQATT and SNEGSKA (reference sequence).

This rearrangement joins TRBV20-1 to TRBJ1-6; D remains ambiguous. The CDR3 consists of 13 residues. V was cut by 4 bases and J by 7 bases, with 11 bases left in between. The germline gives CDR1 DFQATT, CDR2 SNEGSKA (reference sequence). The DNA for the CDR3 is TGCAGTGCTAAGTACGGCTCAAATTCACCCCTCCACTTT. The encoded protein is CSAKYGSNSPLHF.

This clonotype was detected many times. J is TRBJ2-7 and V is TRBV3-1; 8 bases map to TRBD1. The CDR3 length is 14 residues. The V segment lost 3 bases and the J segment 1 base; nucleotides outside the gene matches: 2. Germline-derived CDR1 and CDR2 are LGHDT and YNNKEL (reference sequence). CDR3 amino acids: CASSQDRESYEQYF. The DNA of the CDR3 is TGTGCCAGCAGCCAGGACAGGGAATCCTACGAGCAGTACTTC.

V usage is TRBV5-1 and J usage is TRBJ2-3, with 12 bases lining up with TRBD2. The CDR3 totals 16 residues. Trimming took 1 base from V and 4 from J; bases not matched to a gene: 4. Germline V lookup: CDR1 SGHRS, CDR2 YFSETQ. The CDR3 protein is CASSLPTSGGPDTQYF. The CDR3 DNA is TGCGCCAGCAGCTTGCCGACTAGCGGGGGTCCAGATACGCAGTATTTT.